This T cell receptor beta chain was identified in a study of blood T cell repertoires in COVID-19. At the level of the study: COVID-19 samples, acute and convalescent, were from the United States, Italy and Spain. In each case, the material was cDNA or gDNA derived from T cells, B-cell-depleted T cells, or PBMCs.

The CDR3 totals 12 residues. Germline CDR1 is ENHRY and CDR2 is SYGVKD. V lost 2 bases to trimming and J lost 7 bases, with 8 bases between them. Original handling: Amplification of reference gene primers provided the estimated nucleated cell counts. Clones were read by immunoSEQ multiplex PCR, and TCRdb kept only the in-frame ones, dropping some. From that table come the V and J calls and clone size; the DNA was used to work out D and trimming. Of roughly 230,000 clones in the sample, approximately 81% were seen once. The chain combines TRBV10-3 with TRBJ1-2; D remains unclear. The sample comprised PBMCs or T cells enriched from blood (not recorded which). This TCR was sampled from a woman aged 50 to 65 who had been exposed to COVID-19. Here the CDR3 DNA reads TGTGCCATCAGTGAGCCCTCGGGTGGCTACACCTTC. Its protein is CAISEPSGGYTF.